A selection of T cell receptor beta chains follows, all from one sample in a study of cytomegalovirus exposure and HLA in healthy donors. This table comes from immunoSEQ multiplex PCR, and its TCRdb copy is limited to in-frame clones, with some not included. This sample has roughly 230,000 clones; less than 95% occur once, and the top ten carry 3.1%. Sequencing used PBMCs. These TCRs come from a woman in her twenties or thirties in good health and CMV-seronegative. Each CDR3 is given with its conserved first and last residue. A D gene is named only where the DNA matches it firmly. Clone size, where shown, is once, few, many, or a class for clones that have expanded.

abundance	j_gene	v_gene	d_gene	CDR3nt	CDR3aa
.	TRBJ1-2	TRBV4-2	.	TGTGCCAGCAGCCAAGATGGAAGGGGACGGGGCTACACCTTC	CASSQDGRGRGYTF
.	TRBJ1-1	TRBV6-6	.	TGTGCCAGCAGGGATTCTCGGACCGACGCTCGCACTGAAGCTTTCTTT	CASRDSRTDARTEAFF
.	TRBJ2-7	TRBV7-9	.	TGTGCCAGCAGCTTAGCCACGACAGTGTTCCTCAACGAGCAGTACTTC	CASSLATTVFLNEQYF
.	TRBJ2-5	TRBV6-5	TRBD2	TGTGCCAGCAGCCCTGGACTAGCTGGGACCCAGTACTTC	CASSPGLAGTQYF
.	TRBJ2-4	TRBV27	.	TGTGCCAGCAGGAGAGGACAGAACCTAGCCAAAAACATTCAGTACTTC	CASRRGQNLAKNIQYF
once	TRBJ1-1	TRBV28	TRBD1	TGTGCCAGCATGACCCGGGACAGGGCATGGACTGAAGCTTTCTTT	CASMTRDRAWTEAFF
.	TRBJ2-1	TRBV5-1	TRBD2	TGCGCCAGCAGCCCAACTCCCGATAGCGGGAGGGCCGGTGAGCAGTTCTTC	CASSPTPDSGRAGEQFF
.	TRBJ2-1	TRBV5-6	.	TGTGCCAGCAGCTTGGGACAGGCCTCCTACAATGAGCAGTTCTTC	CASSLGQASYNEQFF
.	TRBJ2-1	TRBV7-9	TRBD2	TGTGCCAGCAGCTTCGAACCGGGCGGGAGCTTGTATGAGCAGTTCTTC	CASSFEPGGSLYEQFF
few	TRBJ1-5	TRBV4-1	.	TGCGCCAGCAGCCAAGCCAAGGACTGGAATCAGCCCCAGCATTTT	CASSQAKDWNQPQHF
few	TRBJ2-7	TRBV28	.	TGTGCCAGCTTTGACGGTAGAAACTACGAGCAGTACTTC	CASFDGRNYEQYF
.	TRBJ2-7	TRBV7-2	TRBD1	TGTGCCAGCAGCACCGGACAGGGGCACGAGCAGTACTTC	CASSTGQGHEQYF